This TCR beta chain came from a study of cytomegalovirus exposure and HLA in healthy donors (dated by TCRdb to 2016 to 2017). About the study as a whole: In an earlier analysis of some 550 of the donors, 276 Gb of sequence data and roughly 100 million unique TCR beta sequences from 150 million to 200 million T cells were reported. An early release covering roughly 600 HLA-typed donors comprised approximately 300 gigabases of sequencing data and approximately 85 million unique TCR sequences. Among the roughly 400 genotyped donors, roughly 80% belonged to the genetic ancestry cluster associated with self-reported Caucasian donors. The study aimed to test whether cataloging public T cell receptors could reveal signatures of past pathogen exposure. The study profiled the T cell repertoires of hundreds of subjects by immunosequencing and related them to cytomegalovirus serostatus. Besides the first cohort of about 730 subjects, a separate validation cohort made up of over a hundred different subjects was used. To predict cytomegalovirus infection status, the study combined high-throughput TCR immunosequencing, statistical association of individual TCRs with disease status, and machine learning. To study patterns of TCR occurrence, a later analysis re-analyzed previously published TCR beta repertoires from 500 to 850 donors and added high-resolution HLA genotyping. Rather than using new phenotypic data, the later analysis identified candidate immune exposures from TCR beta sequences and from how often those sequences occurred across donors. In an earlier analysis of 587 of the donors, high-throughput TCR beta sequencing was used to judge whether each TCR beta V gene segment behaved as functional or pseudogenic. Donor age, sex, ethnicity and CMV serostatus were compiled alongside the repertoire data. A later genetic analysis used genome-wide SNP genotypes for about three fifths of the 666 donors, treating that subset as a discovery cohort. Every repertoire in the discovery cohort had been generated on one and the same sequencing platform. HLA typing covered class I and class II loci at four-digit resolution. The number of donors typed differed by locus, with 629-630 for A, B, C, DRB1 and DQB1, approximately 500 for DQA1, 606 for DPA1, and 472 for DPB1. About five DR-DQ haplotypes were handled as single units for association and clustering because linkage in the cohort was strong. Across around 400 genotyped donors of the cohort, an average of about 240,000 unique TCR beta nucleotide sequences per donor were sequenced, and roughly 20% of those sequences were non-productive.

Library creation used the immunoSEQ multiplex PCR assay. For the multiplex PCR, a mixture combining 60 forward primers for TCR Vbeta segments and 13 reverse primers for TCR Jbeta segments was used. Amplification of the CDR3 region of rearranged TCR beta genes was performed with a multiplex PCR assay on genomic DNA. On the Illumina HiSeq System, the amplified TCR beta libraries were sequenced as 87-base-pair reads. Per the source publication's procedure: Across the 666 repertoires, a later analysis counted roughly 84 million unique TCR beta chains, around 10 million of which were shared by at least two donors. A nearest-neighbor algorithm error-corrected the raw reads and collapsed the reads into unique sequences, merging closely related sequences to remove PCR and sequencing errors. CDR3 sequences were aligned to IMGT reference sequences to assign V, D and J gene segments. For a sequence to be retained, a match of at least six nucleotides was required to both a V gene segment and a J gene segment. A rearrangement was called productive if the CDR3 had no stop codons and remained in frame with V and J, and every other rearrangement was called non-productive. CDR3 was defined by IMGT convention, running from the second conserved V-encoded cysteine to the conserved J-encoded phenylalanine. In an earlier analysis of roughly 580 of the donors, sequences lacking an unambiguous match to a single V gene segment were excluded. An earlier analysis of several hundred of the donors called V segments functional above 56.7% productive rearrangements and segregating when the between-donor standard deviation exceeded 5%. A statistical classification framework was developed to diagnose cytomegalovirus status using the catalog of TCR beta chain sequences. In a later analysis, V and J genes were assigned by comparing TCR nucleotide sequences against IMGT/GENE-DB human TR gene sequences. A later analysis assigned CDR3 sequences and most-parsimonious VDJ recombination scenarios with the TCRdist pipeline. In a later analysis, each TCR beta chain was defined by its CDR3 amino acid sequence together with its V-gene family, and reads without a unique V-gene family were excluded. To address suspected cross-contamination and a sequencing artifact, a later analysis removed 450 to 700 highly shared, low-generation-probability nucleotide sequences. A later analysis calculated a clonal expansion index for each public chain from normalized within-repertoire ranks of inferred template counts. In a later analysis, generation probabilities were computed with a VDJ recombination model fitted to out-of-frame rearrangements, and the resulting probabilities were checked against IGoR. In a later analysis, hypergeometric tests were used to score TCR-TCR, TCR-HLA and TCR-CMV co-occurrence, with a repertoire-size bias correction applied to TCR pairs. In a later analysis, false discovery rates were estimated by permuting HLA or CMV assignments 20 times. In a later analysis, co-occurring TCRs were grouped with DBSCAN, and TCRdist sequence similarity was added when clustering was performed within HLA-allele-positive subsets. Repertoires with fewer than 30,000 or more than 120,000 public chains were left out of co-occurrence clustering, as were several repertoires with anomalous nucleotide sharing. Sourced from immuneACCESS, this table was stored by TCRdb with only in-frame sequences that have V and J called. A share of the clones is absent; for the studies checked, an unresolved V gene accounts for under half, and the remainder has no known explanation. D and trimming come from the DNA, and the V and J calls and clone size come from that table. The sample has around 150,000 clones on record, roughly 74% of them singletons. The top ten constitute roughly 7.6% of the sample.

Study-level results and caveats: The cohort was sequenced for TCR beta chains only, and without alpha or paired-chain data the features that could be detected were limited. While some public TCRs were present in many individuals, most TCR sequences turned up only very rarely across donors. In a later analysis, HLA-associated TCR beta chains showed more clonal expansion and lower generation probabilities than non-associated chains that were equally common. The only immune exposure information available for the cohort was CMV serostatus. HLA typing was unavailable for some donors at each locus, so association tests used only the typed subset. The study gave a list of around 170 TCR beta chains associated with cytomegalovirus. According to the authors, the approach could potentially be generalized to other disease states and immunological phenotypes. A few of the identified cytomegalovirus-associated TCR beta chains were confirmed in vitro to be specific for cytomegalovirus antigens. Linkage disequilibrium might explain the correlated functional status among segregating V segments, but an unknown experimental factor could not be excluded. Compared with the roughly 710-donor mean, donors in an Asian-associated ancestry cluster had fewer N-insertions in productive TCRs, according to a later genetic analysis. A later analysis found that TCR association rates varied across HLA loci, with DRB1 alleles showing the most associated TCRs and HLA-C alleles the fewest. Several of the top co-occurrence clusters appeared to be linked to parvovirus B19, influenza, CMV and Epstein-Barr virus, according to a later analysis. At a false discovery rate of 0.05, a later analysis linked under 20,000 TCR beta sequences to specific HLA alleles. A group of highly shared sequence variants was considered likely to be a technical artifact of the sequencing pipeline. In a later genetic analysis, a missense DCLRE1C variant was associated with V-gene and J-gene trimming of TCR beta chains, and the association was replicated in an independent cohort. Presence/absence analyses assumed roughly uniform sequencing depth across donors, an assumption that may not hold. Because counts were too low, approximately 15 rarely observed V segments, including chromosome 9 orphons, were excluded from the earlier analysis of under 650 of the donors. A further reported finding was that TCR beta sequences accurately predicted the HLA-A and HLA-B alleles for most subjects in the first cohort. Assigning TCR associations to individual alleles was difficult when HLA alleles, especially DR and DQ, strongly co-occurred. Cytomegalovirus status was reported to be diagnosed by the classifier with high specificity and sensitivity in both the original and validation cohorts. Broadly in line with IMGT annotations, most TCR beta V segments showed up in productive rearrangements about 87% or about 30% of the time in an earlier analysis of 587 of the donors. Most CMV-associated TCR beta chains appeared to be HLA-restricted in a later analysis, and the HLA associations seemed to be driven largely by CMV exposure.

In regard to this clone: It has no known antigen specificity. Base qualities were left out, and no much larger clone turns up one base away.

The cohort comprised fewer than 750 healthy bone marrow donors. At the time of sampling, all cohort members were nominally healthy, though unrecorded immune exposures were likely present. The donor was CMV seropositive and belonged to the group of 250 to 350 seropositive cohort members. Each donor provided a peripheral blood sample, and peripheral blood mononuclear cells were used for TCR beta sequencing. Genomic DNA was extracted from the blood cell samples with the Qiagen DNeasy Blood Extraction Kit. The origin of this receptor is a woman between 40 and 50 years old in good health and CMV-seropositive. Sequencing input: PBMCs.

The DNA is TGTGCCAGCAGCTTAGACACAGAATACTATGGCTACACCTTC. It encodes CASSLDTEYYGYTF. The sequence is built from TRBV7-9 and TRBJ1-2; too little of a D gene remains to name it. Reading the germline V gene (reference sequence) gives CDR1 SEHNR and CDR2 FQNEAQ. V sheds 1 base and J sheds 3 bases, leaving 9 bases between their ends. Counted from cysteine to phenylalanine, this CDR3 has 14 amino acids. Of the read, only the CDR3 DNA is kept; its 42 bases are in frame from base 1.